This T cell receptor (beta chain) was captured by sequencing in a study of T cell repertoires in cytomegalovirus infection. On this clonotype itself: Its antigen is unidentified. The CDR3 end shows no conserved phenylalanine or tryptophan, and so a read error is likely.

Per germline, CDR1 MNHEY and CDR2 SMNVEV (reference sequence). The V and J ends lost 4 bases and 2 bases respectively, with 16 bases between them. The CDR3 sequence is 16 residues long. TCRdb fed the reads into MiXCR, producing one record per CDR3 protein. The sample carries about 770,000 distinct CDR3 sequences, almost 30% recorded once. The material was cultured CD8+ T cells from PBMCs, obtained from culture after CMV antigen stimulation. The clonotype was recovered from a human donor in good health (CMV status not recorded). Some clones in this sample may be carry-over from other donors' samples. This sequence joins TRBV27 and TRBJ2-3; D remains ambiguous. The CDR3 is CASSSPGRGPTDTQYC. CDR3 coding DNA: TGTGCCAGCAGTTCCCCGGGCAGAGGTCCCACAGATACGCAGTATTGT.